This T cell receptor beta chain stems from a study of OX40 agonist ivuxolimab in advanced cancers. Trimming stripped 0 bases from V and 9 bases from J, with 22 bases between. The CDR3 extends over 18 amino acids. CDR1 is SGDLS, CDR2 YYNGEE, per germline. The data were produced by immunoSEQ multiplex PCR, yet TCRdb's version contains in-frame clones alone and is incomplete. The table lists 47,000 or so clones, roughly 89% of them singletons, with 40% to 50% in the top ten. The material was CD4+ or CD8+ T cells sorted from blood, obtained in a trial of the OX40 agonist ivuxolimab. The receptor was derived from an adult with an advanced solid tumor such as melanoma, head and neck, liver or kidney cancer. The J gene is TRBJ1-6, the V gene TRBV9; D not certain. In DNA form, the CDR3 reads TGTGCCAGCAGCGTAGCTGCCGGACCGGCCCTGGGTGGTTCACCCCTCCACTTT. Protein: CASSVAAGPALGGSPLHF.